By proportion, the clone carrying this T cell receptor beta chain is medium-sized. The data belong to a study of CD4 and CD8 cells across lung adenocarcinoma regions. Samples came from patients with localized non-small cell lung adenocarcinoma. CDR3 length: 13 amino acids. CDR1 MNHNS and CDR2 SASEGT come from the germline V gene. Trimming cost V 6 bases and J 3 bases, with 8 bases left between them. Using its own MiXCR run on the PCR reads, TCRdb lists one record per CDR3 protein. The sample lists 2,000 or so distinct CDR3 sequences, around 43% occurring once. The specimen was CD4+ T cells from the center of a lung tumor. The receptor was isolated from a female donor with lung adenocarcinoma. The CD4 and CD8 labels of this study may be unreliable. The genes are TRBV6-1 and TRBJ1-4, with D unclear. CDR3 amino acids: CASSRGSNEKLFF. The CDR3 DNA is TGTGCCAGCAGCCGGGGTTCTAATGAAAAACTGTTTTTT.